This is a list of T cell receptor beta chains from one sample in a study of shared clonotypes between healthy human individuals. TCRdb keeps only in-frame clones here, not all; method: immunoSEQ multiplex PCR. The table records 800,000 to 1,200,000 clones, about 80% of them present only once. The sequenced sample consisted of memory CD4+ T cells from PBMCs. Receptors were obtained from a man aged 18 to 29 in good health. Some clones in this sample may be carry-over from other donors' samples. CDR3s include the opening cysteine and the closing phenylalanine or tryptophan. A D gene is named only where the DNA matches it firmly. Rows give clone size only sometimes, using once, few, many, or a class for an expanded clone.

V gene	D gene	clone size	J gene	CDR3 protein	CDR3 DNA
TRBV10-2	NA	NA	TRBJ2-2	CASITGGLRATSGELFF	TGCGCCAGCATTACTGGGGGGTTGAGGGCAACATCCGGGGAGCTGTTTTTT
TRBV11-2	NA	NA	TRBJ1-5	CASSFDYSSNQPQHF	TGTGCCAGCAGCTTCGATTACAGTAGCAATCAGCCCCAGCATTTT
TRBV7-2	NA	NA	TRBJ1-2	CASSLRASGGYTF	TGTGCCAGCAGCCTCCGGGCCTCAGGTGGCTACACCTTC
TRBV9	NA	few	TRBJ2-2	CASSVATGRVDANTGELFF	TGTGCCAGCAGCGTAGCTACCGGGAGAGTCGACGCGAACACCGGGGAGCTGTTTTTT
TRBV7-9	NA	NA	TRBJ1-2	CASSLSHRGYGYTF	TGTGCCAGCAGCTTATCGCATCGGGGCTATGGCTACACCTTC
TRBV4-1	TRBD2	few	TRBJ2-7	CASSPGASGKEQYF	TGCGCCAGCAGCCCAGGGGCTAGCGGGAAGGAGCAGTACTTC
TRBV14	NA	NA	TRBJ1-1	CASNGQTNTEAFF	TGTGCCAGCAACGGACAGACGAACACTGAAGCTTTCTTT
TRBV4-2	NA	NA	TRBJ2-1	CASSQVLDLSVDEQFF	TGTGCCAGCAGCCAAGTCCTAGACCTATCGGTCGATGAGCAGTTCTTC
TRBV5-4	NA	NA	TRBJ2-7	CASSLSSGGPTKQYF	TGTGCCAGCAGCTTGTCCTCCGGGGGCCCGACGAAGCAGTACTTC
TRBV4-1	TRBD2	NA	TRBJ2-1	CASSQGLADYNEQFF	TGCGCCAGCAGCCAAGGACTAGCTGATTACAATGAGCAGTTCTTC
TRBV9	TRBD1	NA	TRBJ1-1	CASSTQGERTEAFF	TGTGCCAGCAGCACCCAGGGGGAAAGGACTGAAGCTTTCTTT
TRBV6-1	NA	NA	TRBJ2-7	CASSEIRDLYEQYF	TGTGCCAGCAGTGAAATCCGTGATCTCTACGAGCAGTACTTC
TRBV6-5	TRBD2	NA	TRBJ2-7	CASGLTSGMVEQYF	TGTGCCAGCGGCCTGACTAGCGGGATGGTCGAGCAGTACTTC
TRBV4-1	NA	NA	TRBJ2-3	CASSQDTREGTDTQYF	TGCGCCAGCAGCCAAGATACAAGGGAGGGCACAGATACGCAGTATTTT
TRBV5-1	NA	NA	TRBJ2-3	CASSLGLDTQYF	TGCGCCAGCAGCTTGGGACTCGATACGCAGTATTTT
TRBV9	NA	NA	TRBJ1-1	CASSVTGATEAFF	TGTGCCAGCAGCGTAACGGGGGCCACTGAAGCTTTCTTT
TRBV12-2	NA	few	TRBJ1-1	CASRFFRLGGTEAFF	TGTGCAAGTCGCTTTTTTAGACTCGGAGGGACTGAAGCTTTCTTT
TRBV4-1	TRBD1	NA	TRBJ2-1	CASSPTGTRNEQFF	TGCGCCAGCAGCCCGACAGGGACACGTAATGAGCAGTTCTTC
TRBV28	NA	once	TRBJ1-5	CASSPPGRLNQPQHF	TGTGCCAGCAGTCCCCCGGGGCGCCTTAATCAGCCCCAGCATTTT
TRBV27	NA	NA	TRBJ2-3	CASSFRTFLTDTQYF	TGTGCCAGCAGTTTCAGGACTTTCCTCACAGATACGCAGTATTTT
TRBV2	NA	NA	TRBJ2-1	CASSAGSNNEQFF	TGTGCCAGCAGCGCCGGCTCTAACAATGAGCAGTTCTTC
TRBV28	NA	NA	TRBJ2-2	CAGADNFFTGELFF	TGTGCCGGAGCGGACAATTTCTTCACCGGGGAGCTGTTTTTT
TRBV6-5	TRBD1	NA	TRBJ1-1	CASSRDSRRTEAFF	TGTGCCAGCAGTAGGGACAGCAGGAGAACTGAAGCTTTCTTT
TRBV5-1	TRBD2	NA	TRBJ2-7	CASSLESSGSEQYF	TGCGCCAGCAGCTTGGAGTCCAGCGGGAGCGAGCAGTACTTC